The 20 T cell receptor beta chains given below trace back to one sample, sequenced in a study of T cell responses to AZD1222 COVID-19 vaccine. Sequencing was performed with immunoSEQ multiplex PCR; in TCRdb, only in-frame clones are kept and a portion is missing. The repertoire holds about 110,000 clones, with approximately 92% as singletons. Sequences were derived from peripheral blood, sampled on day 0 of AZD1222 vaccination. The origin of the receptors is an adult in good health.

This rearrangement joins TRBV7-2 to TRBJ2-7; weak D call: TRBD2 (6 bases). The CDR3 has 16 amino acids. Looked up from germline, CDR1 is SGHTA and CDR2 is FQGNSA. V was shortened by 5 bases and J by 4 bases, with 21 bases between the two germline ends. CDR3 protein: CASSPGGRARPYEQYF. The DNA for the CDR3 is TGTGCCAGCAGCCCCGGGGGACGGGCCCGGCCTTACGAGCAGTACTTC.

This sequence joins TRBV7-2 and TRBJ1-1, with D maybe TRBD1 (6 bases). Deletions cut 5 bases from V and 4 bases from J, with 14 bases between. Germline assignment: CDR1 SGHTA and CDR2 FQGNSA. The CDR3 sequence is 14 residues long. CDR3 coding DNA: TGTGCCAGCAGCCAAACGACAGGATTCACTGAAGCTTTCTTT. Protein sequence: CASSQTTGFTEAFF.

This chain uses TRBV6-5 with TRBJ2-7; D tentatively reads TRBD1 or TRBD2 (5 bases each). Germline loops: CDR1 MNHEY, CDR2 SVGAGI. Trimming took 2 bases from V and 6 from J, leaving 11 bases between them. CDR3 length equals 13 residues. CDR3 DNA: TGTGCCAGCAGTTACGGGGGTCGGGCCGAGCAGTACTTC. Residues: CASSYGGRAEQYF.

This clone appeared once. J is TRBJ2-1 and V is TRBV5-1; 8 bases agree with TRBD1. This CDR3 comprises 16 residues. The J segment lost 3 bases and the V segment lost 6 bases, leaving 11 bases of the junction unmatched. CDR1 and CDR2 (germline): SGHRS, YFSETQ. The CDR3 DNA is TGCGCCAGCACGTCCCCTGAGGACAGGGTCTACAATGAGCAGTTCTTC. It yields the protein CASTSPEDRVYNEQFF.

The chain is built from TRBV5-1 and TRBJ1-1; tentative D call: TRBD1 (5 bases). The V gene lost 4 bases and the J gene lost 5 bases, with 18 bases spanning the gap. This CDR3 has 15 residues. Germline values: CDR1 SGHRS, CDR2 YFSETQ. CDR3 sequence (DNA): TGCGCCAGCAGCCCGACGTTTGGGGGTATTACTGAAGCTTTCTTT. This encodes CASSPTFGGITEAFF. Complete variable domain (other parts from reference TRBV5-1 and TRBJ1-1): KAGVTQTPRYLIKTRGQQVTLSCSPISGHRSVSWYQQTPGQGLQFLFEYFSETQRNKGNFPGRFSGRQFSNSRSEMNVSTLELGDSALYLCASSPTFGGITEAFFGQGTRLTVV.

The V gene is TRBV20-1, the J gene TRBJ2-6; 10 bases agree with TRBD2. Germline lookup yields CDR1 DFQATT and CDR2 SNEGSKA (reference sequence). The CDR3 runs to 16 residues. The V and J ends lost 3 bases and 4 bases, in that order; junction bases with no gene match: 6. CDR3 in amino acids: CSASPGLAYGANVLTF. CDR3 sequence (DNA): TGCAGTGCTAGTCCGGGACTAGCGTACGGGGCCAACGTCCTGACTTTC.

This sequence joins TRBV6-2 or TRBV6-3 and TRBJ1-2; D gene uncertain. CDR1 MNHEY and CDR2 SVGEGT come from the germline V gene. V lost 2 bases and J 1 base, leaving 8 bases between the germline ends. CDR3 length equals 14 residues. The chain's CDR3 is CASSYSRYNYGYTF. For the CDR3, the DNA is TGTGCCAGCAGTTACAGTCGATATAACTATGGCTACACCTTC.

The chain carries TRBV5-1 and TRBJ2-1, with 9 nucleotides matching TRBD1. Germline values: CDR1 SGHRS, CDR2 YFSETQ. The ends lost 4 bases at V and 1 base at J; junction bases unmatched: 3. The CDR3 is 15 residues long. In DNA form, the CDR3 reads TGCGCCAGCAGCAGGGGACAGGGATCCTACAATGAGCAGTTCTTC. Translation: CASSRGQGSYNEQFF.

The rearrangement links TRBV7-9 to TRBJ2-7; possibly TRBD1 for D (6 bases). V lost 5 bases to trimming and J lost 4 bases, with 9 bases between them. This CDR3 is 12 amino acids long. The germline CDR1 and CDR2 sequences are SEHNR and FQNEAQ (reference sequence). The CDR3 DNA follows: TGTGCCAGCAGCACAGGACAGTACGAGCAGTACTTC. Translated, it gives CASSTGQYEQYF.

This clone has just one count. The CDR3 DNA is TGTGCCAGCAGCTTAAGTGGGGGCCATAATTCACCCCTCCACTTT. This translates into CASSLSGGHNSPLHF. The chain combines TRBV7-3 with TRBJ1-6; TRBD1 might be the D (6 bases). The CDR3 loop spans 15 amino acids. The ends were cut back, 1 base at V and 5 bases at J, with 9 bases in the middle. The germline gives CDR1 SGHTA, CDR2 FQGTGA.

The chain combines TRBV9 with TRBJ1-5; D possibly corresponds to TRBD1 (6 bases). The CDR3 extends over 15 amino acids. Trimming cost V 0 bases and J 4 bases, with 11 bases left between them. Germline CDR1 reads SGDLS; CDR2 reads YYNGEE. Here the CDR3 DNA reads TGTGCCAGCAGCGTAGATCCAGGGACAAATCAGCCCCAGCATTTT. It encodes CASSVDPGTNQPQHF.

This clone appeared once. The chain couples TRBV5-4 to TRBJ1-1, with 8 bases that match TRBD1. The CDR3 sequence is 16 residues long. Per germline, CDR1 SGHNT and CDR2 YYREEE (reference sequence). V was clipped by 0 bases and J by 3 bases; unmatched bases: 7. The CDR3 DNA reads as TGTGCCAGCAGCTTGGCCAGGGGGCGCGGGGACACTGAAGCTTTCTTT. This gives the protein CASSLARGRGDTEAFF.

This clone showed up just once. This chain joins TRBV7-3 and TRBJ1-1; D remains unclear. This CDR3 has 13 residues. V was cut by 6 bases and J by 1 base, with 9 bases left in between. The germline V gene has CDR1 SGHTA and CDR2 FQGTGA. CDR3 sequence: CASSVEPNTEAFF. The CDR3 DNA reads as TGTGCCAGCAGTGTCGAACCGAACACTGAAGCTTTCTTT.

This chain connects TRBV14 to TRBJ2-3; D not certain. V lost 0 bases to trimming and J lost 5 bases, with 6 bases between them. Germline lookup yields CDR1 SGHDN and CDR2 FVKESK. The CDR3 sequence is 13 residues long. CDR3 coding DNA: TGTGCCAGCAGCCAAGACCCCGGAGATACGCAGTATTTT. Its protein product is CASSQDPGDTQYF.

This sequence joins TRBV5-4 and TRBJ2-1; 10 bases are a match to TRBD2. Germline CDR1 is SGHNT and CDR2 is YYREEE (reference sequence). J lost 9 bases, V lost 0 bases, and 9 bases had no gene match. The CDR3 has 16 residues. In nucleotides, the CDR3 is TGTGCCAGCAGCTTGGCAGGGACTAGCGCTATAAGTGAGCAGTTCTTC. It codes for CASSLAGTSAISEQFF.

The V gene is TRBV15, the J gene TRBJ2-1; 14 positions agree with TRBD2. V shed 0 bases, J shed 3 bases, and the junction held 4 bases outside the gene matches. Germline CDR1 is LNHNV and CDR2 is YYDKDF (reference sequence). The CDR3 consists of 18 residues. CDR3 in amino acids: CATSREDGTSGGYNEQFF. The CDR3 coding sequence is TGTGCCACCAGCAGAGAGGATGGGACTAGCGGGGGCTACAATGAGCAGTTCTTC.

The count of this clone is one. The chain links TRBV10-3 to TRBJ1-3; TRBD1 agrees at 7 bases. Germline V lookup: CDR1 ENHRY, CDR2 SYGVKD. CDR3 length: 14 amino acids. J lost 2 bases, V lost 7 bases, and 5 bases had no gene match. The CDR3 sequence: CAITPGGAGNTIYF. CDR3 in DNA: TGTGCCATCACTCCAGGGGGAGCTGGAAACACCATATATTTT.

The chain couples TRBV6-2 or TRBV6-3 to TRBJ1-2; D call uncertain. Germline assignment: CDR1 MNHEY and CDR2 SVGEGT. V lost 2 bases to trimming and J lost 7 bases, with 5 bases between them. This CDR3 is built from 11 residues. CDR3 sequence: CASSYRAGYTF. In nucleotides, the CDR3 is TGTGCCAGCAGTTACAGGGCTGGCTACACCTTC.

V and J are TRBV10-3 and TRBJ1-1; 7 nucleotides match TRBD1. This CDR3 has 14 residues. Germline CDR1 is ENHRY and CDR2 is SYGVKD. With V trimmed by 4 bases and J by 2 bases, 4 bases remained unmatched. The CDR3 protein is CAISGAGGNTEAFF. Here the CDR3 DNA reads TGTGCCATCAGTGGTGCAGGGGGAAACACTGAAGCTTTCTTT.

V usage is TRBV7-2 and J usage is TRBJ2-3; TRBD2 might be the D (6 bases). Trimming took 5 bases from V and 10 from J, leaving 19 bases between them. The CDR3 is 14 residues long. Per the germline V gene, CDR1 is SGHTA and CDR2 is FQGNSA. The CDR3 nucleotides are TGTGCCAGCAGCCTAGGGACTCGCGTCTGGGCGCAGTATTTT. Translated: CASSLGTRVWAQYF.